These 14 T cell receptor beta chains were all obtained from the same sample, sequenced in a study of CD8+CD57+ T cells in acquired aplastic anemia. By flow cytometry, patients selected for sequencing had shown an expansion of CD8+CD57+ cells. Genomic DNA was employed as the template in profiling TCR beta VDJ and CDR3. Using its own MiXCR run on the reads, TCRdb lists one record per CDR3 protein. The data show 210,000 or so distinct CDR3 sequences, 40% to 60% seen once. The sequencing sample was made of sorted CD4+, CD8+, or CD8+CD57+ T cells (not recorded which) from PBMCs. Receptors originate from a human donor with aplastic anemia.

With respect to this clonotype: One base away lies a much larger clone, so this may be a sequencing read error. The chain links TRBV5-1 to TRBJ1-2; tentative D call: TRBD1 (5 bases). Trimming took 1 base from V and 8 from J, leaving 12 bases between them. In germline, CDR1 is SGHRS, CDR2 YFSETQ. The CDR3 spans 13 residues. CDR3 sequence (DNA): TGCGCCAGCAGCTTGTCACATGGGGGGGGCTACACCTTC. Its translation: CASSLSHGGGYTF. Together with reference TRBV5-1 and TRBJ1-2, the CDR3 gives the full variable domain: KAGVTQTPRYLIKTRGQQVTLSCSPISGHRSVSWYQQTPGQGLQFLFEYFSETQRNKGNFPGRFSGRQFSNSRSEMNVSTLELGDSALYLCASSLSHGGGYTFGSGTRLTVV.

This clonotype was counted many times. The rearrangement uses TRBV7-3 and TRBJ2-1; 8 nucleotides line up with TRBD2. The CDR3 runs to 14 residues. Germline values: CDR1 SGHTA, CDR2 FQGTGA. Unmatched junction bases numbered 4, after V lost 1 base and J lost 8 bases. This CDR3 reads CASSLSGGPHEQFF. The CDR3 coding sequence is TGTGCCAGCAGCTTAAGCGGGGGGCCGCATGAGCAGTTCTTC. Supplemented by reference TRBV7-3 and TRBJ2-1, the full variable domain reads GAGVSQTPSNKVTEKGKYVELRCDPISGHTALYWYRQSLGQGPEFLIYFQGTGAADDSGLPNDRFFAVRPEGSVSTLKIQRTERGDSAVYLCASSLSGGPHEQFFGPGTRLTVL.

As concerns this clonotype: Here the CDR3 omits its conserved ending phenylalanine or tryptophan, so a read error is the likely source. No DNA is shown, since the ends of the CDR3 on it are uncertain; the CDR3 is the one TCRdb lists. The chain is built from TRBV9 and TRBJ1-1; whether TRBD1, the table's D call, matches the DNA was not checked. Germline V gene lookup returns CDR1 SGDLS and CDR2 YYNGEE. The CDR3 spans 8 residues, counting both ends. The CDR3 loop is CASTPGVV.

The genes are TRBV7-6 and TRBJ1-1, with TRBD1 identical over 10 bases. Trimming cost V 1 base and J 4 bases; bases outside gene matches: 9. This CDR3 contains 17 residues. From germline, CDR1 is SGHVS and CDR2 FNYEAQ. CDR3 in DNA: TGTGCCAGCAGCTTAGAGGGGACAGGGGACTGGGGCACTGAAGCTTTCTTT. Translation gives CASSLEGTGDWGTEAFF.

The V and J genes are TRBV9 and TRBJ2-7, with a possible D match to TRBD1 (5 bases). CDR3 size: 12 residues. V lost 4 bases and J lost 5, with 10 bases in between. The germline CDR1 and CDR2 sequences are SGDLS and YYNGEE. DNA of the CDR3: TGTGCCAGCAGCCAAGAAGGGGACGAGCAGTACTTC. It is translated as CASSQEGDEQYF.

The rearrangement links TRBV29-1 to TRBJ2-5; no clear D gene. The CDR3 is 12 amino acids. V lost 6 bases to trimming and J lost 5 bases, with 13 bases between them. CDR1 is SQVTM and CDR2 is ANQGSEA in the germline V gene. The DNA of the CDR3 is TGCAGCGTGACGTGGGGAAGGGAGACCCAGTACTTC. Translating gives CSVTWGRETQYF.

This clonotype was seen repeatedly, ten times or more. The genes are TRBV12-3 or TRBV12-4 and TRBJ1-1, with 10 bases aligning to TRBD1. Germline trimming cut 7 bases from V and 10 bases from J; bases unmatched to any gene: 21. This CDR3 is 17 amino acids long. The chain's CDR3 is CASTKNGGTGAVRGAFF. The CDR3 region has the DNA TGTGCCAGCACGAAGAACGGTGGGACAGGGGCCGTCCGGGGAGCTTTCTTT.

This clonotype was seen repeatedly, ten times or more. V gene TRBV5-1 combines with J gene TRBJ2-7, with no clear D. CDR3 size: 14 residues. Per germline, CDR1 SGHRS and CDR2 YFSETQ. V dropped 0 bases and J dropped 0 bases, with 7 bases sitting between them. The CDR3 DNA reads TGCGCCAGCAGCTTGGAGGTGGGCTCCTACGAGCAGTACTTC. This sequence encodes CASSLEVGSYEQYF.

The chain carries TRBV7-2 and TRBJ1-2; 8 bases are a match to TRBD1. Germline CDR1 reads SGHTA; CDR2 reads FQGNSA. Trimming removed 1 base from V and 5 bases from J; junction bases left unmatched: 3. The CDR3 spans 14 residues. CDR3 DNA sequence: TGTGCCAGCAGCTTAGAAAGGACAGGGTATGGCTACACCTTC. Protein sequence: CASSLERTGYGYTF.

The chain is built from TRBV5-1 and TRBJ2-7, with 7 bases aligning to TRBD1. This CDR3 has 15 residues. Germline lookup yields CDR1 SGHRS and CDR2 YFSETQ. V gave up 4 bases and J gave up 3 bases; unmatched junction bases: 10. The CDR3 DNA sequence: TGCGCCAGCAGCCAGTACGGGACAGAGGACTACGAGCAGTACTTC. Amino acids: CASSQYGTEDYEQYF.

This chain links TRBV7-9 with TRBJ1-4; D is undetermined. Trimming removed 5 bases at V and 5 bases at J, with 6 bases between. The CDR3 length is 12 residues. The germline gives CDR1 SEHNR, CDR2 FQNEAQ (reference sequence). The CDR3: CASSGRNEKLFF. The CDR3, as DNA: TGTGCCAGCAGCGGACGAAATGAAAAACTGTTTTTT.

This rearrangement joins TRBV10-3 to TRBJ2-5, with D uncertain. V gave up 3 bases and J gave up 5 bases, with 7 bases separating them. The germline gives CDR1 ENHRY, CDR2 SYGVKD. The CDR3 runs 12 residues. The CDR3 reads CAISDPEETQYF. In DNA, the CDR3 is TGTGCCATCAGTGACCCAGAGGAGACCCAGTACTTC.

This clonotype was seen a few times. The chain's CDR3 is CASSYQGAATDTQYF. The DNA for the CDR3 is TGTGCCAGCAGTTACCAGGGGGCCGCCACAGATACGCAGTATTTT. The J gene is TRBJ2-3, the V gene TRBV6-5, with 8 bases aligning to TRBD1. In germline, CDR1 is MNHEY, CDR2 SVGAGI. The length of the CDR3 is 15 residues. V lost 2 bases, J lost 2 bases, and 3 bases stayed unmatched.

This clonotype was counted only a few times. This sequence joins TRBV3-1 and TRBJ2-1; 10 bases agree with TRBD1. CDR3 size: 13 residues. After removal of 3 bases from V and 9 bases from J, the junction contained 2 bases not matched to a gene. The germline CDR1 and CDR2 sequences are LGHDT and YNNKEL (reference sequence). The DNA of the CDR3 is TGTGCCAGCAGCCAGACAGGGGGCGGTGAGCAGTTCTTC. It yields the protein CASSQTGGGEQFF.